This T cell receptor (beta chain) was profiled in a study of blood T cell repertoires in COVID-19. Repertoires were generated with immunoSEQ multiplex PCR, while TCRdb's copy carries only in-frame clones and drops some. The table shows about 150,000 clones, with 84% occurring only once. Germline V gene data show CDR1 as SGHAT and CDR2 as FQNNGV. The length of the CDR3 is 16 residues. The V gene end was trimmed by 5 bases and the J gene end by 1 base; junction bases not matched to a gene: 4. The sequenced material came from peripheral blood. The rearrangement joins TRBV11-2 to TRBJ2-3, with TRBD2 matching 12 bases. The source of this sequence is a man aged 30-40 years with COVID-19, enrolled during active disease. The CDR3 here is CASSPRLAGGTDTQYF. The CDR3 coding sequence is TGTGCCAGCAGCCCCAGACTAGCGGGAGGCACAGATACGCAGTATTTT. Using reference TRBV11-2 and TRBJ2-3 for the parts outside the CDR3, the full variable domain is EAGVAQSPRYKIIEKRQSVAFWCNPISGHATLYWYQQILGQGPKLLIQFQNNGVVDDSQLPKDRFSAERLKGVDSTLKIQPAKLEDSAVYLCASSPRLAGGTDTQYFGPGTRLTVL.